This T cell receptor beta chain was found in a study of blood T cell repertoires in COVID-19. This clone was seen a few times. Profiled with immunoSEQ multiplex PCR; TCRdb holds only in-frame clones, not every one. The sample lists more than 55,000 clones; 70% to 90% were seen once. This clonotype was obtained from a woman at least 80 years old with acute or convalescent COVID-19. The source material was peripheral blood.

The CDR3 spells CASSLSGGRSYEQYF. In DNA, the CDR3 is TGCGCCAGCAGCTTGAGCGGGGGGCGGTCCTACGAGCAGTACTTC. This chain links TRBV5-1 with TRBJ2-7, with TRBD2 identical over 9 bases. The ends lost 1 base at V and 1 base at J; junction bases unmatched: 3. The CDR3 contains 15 residues. Looked up from germline, CDR1 is SGHRS and CDR2 is YFSETQ.